This passage covers 20 T cell receptor beta chains from one sample sequenced in a study of T cell responses to AZD1222 COVID-19 vaccine. TCRdb keeps only in-frame clones here, not all; method: immunoSEQ multiplex PCR. The sample includes 50,000 to 65,000 clones, around nine tenths seen only once; the top ten take less than 7%. The source was peripheral blood, collected 28 days after the second dose of the MenACWY control vaccine. Receptor source: an adult who received the MenACWY meningococcal vaccine as a control.

The chain employs TRBV11-2 and TRBJ2-1, with TRBD2 identical over 11 bases. The germline V gene encodes CDR1 SGHAT and CDR2 FQNNGV. The CDR3 contains 18 residues. The trim removed 1 base at V and 3 bases at J, leaving 8 bases unmatched. In nucleotides, the CDR3 is TGTGCCAGCAGCTTAGCCGGGGCGGGACTAGCGGTCTACAATGAGCAGTTCTTC. This translates into CASSLAGAGLAVYNEQFF.

This rearrangement joins TRBV6-5 to TRBJ1-2; D is unresolved. Trimming pared 6 bases from V and 7 bases from J, leaving 9 bases between. CDR3 size: 11 residues. Germline-derived CDR1 and CDR2 are MNHEY and SVGAGI. For the CDR3, the DNA is TGTGCCAGCAGAGGAGGTGGTGGCTACACCTTC. It translates to CASRGGGGYTF.

The rearrangement joins TRBV29-1 to TRBJ2-1; D may match TRBD1 or TRBD2 (6 bases each). The V and J ends lost 7 bases and 9 bases respectively, with 19 bases between them. CDR3 length: 13 amino acids. Germline V gene data show CDR1 as SQVTM and CDR2 as ANQGSEA. CDR3 residues: CSAGAGSGGEQFF. In DNA form, the CDR3 reads TGCAGCGCAGGGGCGGGGTCGGGCGGTGAGCAGTTCTTC.

The V call is TRBV10-1, the J call TRBJ1-2; possibly TRBD1 for D (5 bases). Deletions cut 3 bases from V and 4 bases from J, with 9 bases between. The CDR3 contains 13 residues. CDR1 and CDR2 (germline): WNHNN, SYGVQD (reference sequence). Here the CDR3 reads CASSDRVGYGYTF. CDR3 coding DNA: TGCGCCAGCAGTGACAGGGTCGGCTATGGCTACACCTTC.

This clone was picked up a small number of times. The V call is TRBV7-2, the J call TRBJ2-7; D is possibly TRBD1 (6 bases). The CDR3 spans 13 residues. From germline, CDR1 is SGHTA and CDR2 FQGNSA. V shed 0 bases and J shed 6 bases, with 9 bases lying between them. The CDR3 here is CASSLAGHLEQYF. For the CDR3, the DNA is TGTGCCAGCAGCTTAGCGGGACACCTCGAGCAGTACTTC. Full variable domain (missing parts from reference TRBV7-2 and TRBJ2-7): GAGVSQSPSNKVTEKGKDVELRCDPISGHTALYWYRQSLGQGLEFLIYFQGNSAPDKSGLPSDRFSAERTGGSVSTLTIQRTQQEDSAVYLCASSLAGHLEQYFGPGTRLTVT.

The rearrangement uses TRBV10-1 and TRBJ1-1, with D uncertain. Germline V gene sequence: CDR1 WNHNN, CDR2 SYGVQD (reference sequence). Trimming removed 8 bases from V and 2 bases from J, with 12 bases in between. The CDR3 contains 13 residues. The CDR3 bases are TGCGCCAGCTCACCGGGCCTCAACACTGAAGCTTTCTTT. Translated: CASSPGLNTEAFF.

V gene TRBV6-4 combines with J gene TRBJ1-1; possibly TRBD1 for D (5 bases). Germline CDR1 is MRHNA and CDR2 is SNTAGT. This CDR3 region has 15 residues. V was clipped by 5 bases and J by 1 base, with 14 bases between them. CDR3 coding DNA: TGTGCCAGCAGTCCACAGGAGGGCCCGAACACTGAAGCTTTCTTT. Protein product: CASSPQEGPNTEAFF.

CDR3 sequence: CASSPPGEAFF. CDR3 nucleotide sequence: TGTGCCAGCTCACCGCCCGGTGAAGCTTTCTTT. J is TRBJ1-1 and V is TRBV18; D call uncertain. Germline-derived CDR1 and CDR2 are KGHSH and LQKENI. This CDR3 region has 11 residues. V lost 3 bases and J 7 bases, leaving 6 bases between the germline ends.

The chain is built from TRBV5-1 and TRBJ2-3, with no clear D. The CDR3 length is 14 residues. Per the germline V gene, CDR1 is SGHRS and CDR2 is YFSETQ. Trimming removed 4 bases from V and 6 bases from J, with 15 bases in between. The CDR3 sequence: CASSLNSVTDTQYF. The CDR3 nucleotides read TGCGCCAGCAGCCTCAACTCGGTGACGGATACGCAGTATTTT.

V gene TRBV6-5 combines with J gene TRBJ2-1, with D perhaps assigned TRBD1 or TRBD2 (5 bases each). CDR3 length: 15 amino acids. Trimming left V 7 bases short and J 4 bases short, with 17 bases between. Germline V gene data show CDR1 as MNHEY and CDR2 as SVGAGI. The CDR3 DNA sequence: TGTGCCAGCACCGGGACCGCCCAGAGTTACAATGAGCAGTTCTTC. Translated: CASTGTAQSYNEQFF.

This chain uses TRBV10-3 with TRBJ1-3; the D is unclear. This CDR3 is built from 13 residues. The germline V gene has CDR1 ENHRY and CDR2 SYGVKD. V lost 1 base and J lost 3, with 4 bases in between. DNA for the CDR3: TGTGCCATCAGTGAGTGGGATGGAAACACCATATATTTT. It specifies CAISEWDGNTIYF.

Here the CDR3 DNA reads TGCAGCGTTGAAGACAGGGGGAGCCTGGGCTATGGCTACACCTTC. Its translation is CSVEDRGSLGYGYTF. The genes are TRBV29-1 and TRBJ1-2, with 7 bases matching TRBD1. The CDR3 length is 15 residues. Unmatched junction bases numbered 8, after V lost 0 bases and J lost 4 bases. Germline loops: CDR1 SQVTM, CDR2 ANQGSEA.

The chain combines TRBV28 with TRBJ1-6; a possible D gene is TRBD1 (5 bases). This CDR3 has 17 residues. The V and J ends lost 2 bases and 9 bases respectively, with 20 bases between them. The V gene's germline CDR1 is MDHEN and CDR2 SYDVKM. CDR3 DNA sequence: TGTGCCAGCAGTTTAATCTTGTCGGGGGTCCTCCCTTCACCCCTCCACTTT. Protein product: CASSLILSGVLPSPLHF.

The rearrangement links TRBV7-2 to TRBJ2-7, with D uncertain. The CDR3 length is 14 residues. The V end lost 2 bases, the J end lost 7 bases, and 15 bases lay between the germline ends. From germline, CDR1 is SGHTA and CDR2 FQGNSA. The CDR3 is CASSLRRSVGEQYF. The CDR3 DNA sequence: TGTGCCAGCAGCTTACGACGGTCCGTGGGGGAGCAGTACTTC.

The chain carries TRBV4-1 and TRBJ2-1; 7 bases align to TRBD1. The J segment lost 5 bases and the V segment lost 6 bases, leaving 7 bases of the junction unmatched. The CDR3 contains 14 residues. Per the germline V gene, CDR1 is MGHRA and CDR2 is YSYEKL. The CDR3 sequence is CASRKQGPHNEQFF. CDR3 nucleotide sequence: TGCGCCAGCAGGAAACAGGGGCCACACAATGAGCAGTTCTTC.

V is TRBV7-3 and J is TRBJ2-2; 8 nucleotides line up with TRBD1. This CDR3 region has 13 residues. The junction had 4 bases not matched to a gene; V was cut back by 8 bases and J by 5 bases. In germline, CDR1 is SGHTA, CDR2 FQGTGA. The CDR3 DNA follows: TGTGCCAGCGGACAGGGAAAGACCGGGGAGCTGTTTTTT. This codes for CASGQGKTGELFF.

The chain is built from TRBV6-2 or TRBV6-3 and TRBJ1-4, with D possibly matching TRBD1 (6 bases). This CDR3 spans 15 amino acids. Germline CDR1 and CDR2: MNHEY and SVGEGT. Deletions cut 4 bases from V and 8 bases from J, with 17 bases between. Written as DNA, the CDR3 is TGTGCCAGCAGTTCCATCCAGGGGTCTTTGGAAAAACTGTTTTTT. Translated, it gives CASSSIQGSLEKLFF.

This chain connects TRBV27 to TRBJ1-5; D may be TRBD1 (6 bases). Germline values: CDR1 MNHEY, CDR2 SMNVEV (reference sequence). This CDR3 is built from 14 residues. The V gene lost 5 bases and the J gene lost 3 bases, with 11 bases spanning the gap. The CDR3 reads CASSPGQFNQPQHF. The DNA of the CDR3 is TGTGCCAGCAGTCCCGGACAGTTCAATCAGCCCCAGCATTTT.

The chain carries TRBV5-1 and TRBJ2-3; no definite D call. CDR3 size: 13 residues. V was pared by 4 bases and J by 3 bases, with 9 bases between. Germline V gives CDR1 SGHRS, CDR2 YFSETQ. The CDR3 bases are TGCGCCAGCAGCACTTACGGTACAGATACGCAGTATTTT. It codes for CASSTYGTDTQYF.

The rearrangement joins TRBV27 to TRBJ2-1, with 14 bases matching TRBD2. The germline gives CDR1 MNHEY, CDR2 SMNVEV (reference sequence). This CDR3 is 18 amino acids long. The V gene end was trimmed by 7 bases and the J gene end by 0 bases; junction bases not matched to a gene: 8. CDR3 sequence reads: CASTFSGLAGVSYNEQFF. DNA of the CDR3: TGTGCCAGCACCTTCTCGGGACTAGCGGGAGTCTCCTACAATGAGCAGTTCTTC.